The 3 T cell receptor beta chains presented below share a single source sample, sequenced in a study of blood T cell repertoires in COVID-19. The data were produced by immunoSEQ multiplex PCR, yet TCRdb's version contains in-frame clones alone and is incomplete. This table holds about 240,000 clones, around 84% found once. The sample consisted of peripheral blood. The source is a woman under 30 with acute or convalescent COVID-19.

This chain connects TRBV2 to TRBJ2-7; the match to TRBD2 covers 7 bases. The CDR3 totals 15 residues. J lost 3 bases, V lost 6 bases, and 11 bases had no gene match. Germline V gene lookup returns CDR1 SNHLY and CDR2 FYNNEI. In nucleotides, the CDR3 is TGTGCCAGCAGGGGGGGAGGCGGGAGTCTCTACGAGCAGTACTTC. Its protein product is CASRGGGGSLYEQYF.

This CDR3 is CASSQYPLLAGVRNEQFF. The CDR3 DNA reads TGCGCCAGCAGCCAATACCCGCTACTAGCGGGAGTTAGGAATGAGCAGTTCTTC. The chain recombines TRBV4-3 with TRBJ2-1; 11 positions agree with TRBD2. CDR1 and CDR2 (germline): LGHNA, YSLEER. The CDR3 runs to 18 residues. Germline trimming cut 2 bases from V and 7 bases from J; bases unmatched to any gene: 13.

The table lists this clone with a count of one. The chain links TRBV4-1 to TRBJ2-1, with 15 nucleotides matching TRBD2. CDR1 and CDR2 from the germline V gene are MGHRA and YSYEKL. The CDR3 covers 17 residues. V shed 0 bases and J 9 bases; nucleotides not matched to a gene: 6. CDR3 in DNA: TGCGCCAGCAGCCAAGAGGGACTAGCGGGAGGAAGCGGTGAGCAGTTCTTC. The encoded protein is CASSQEGLAGGSGEQFF.